This TCR beta chain comes out of a study of identical twins. This clonotype was counted at least ten times. Its antigen is unknown. CDR3 length equals 18 residues. V was pared by 3 bases and J by 0 bases, with 6 bases of the junction left unmatched. The cDNA had a unique molecular identifier and a template-switch universal primer site. MiXCR was run by TCRdb on the 5' RACE reads, yielding one entry per CDR3 protein. The table shows under 300,000 distinct CDR3 sequences, with over 12% occurring only once. Study-wide results and limits: The presence of invariant MAIT and iNKT cells could partly confound analyses of zero-insertion sequences.

Sequencing used memory (CD45RO+) T cells sorted from blood. The origin of this receptor is a woman under 30 in good health. V usage is TRBV12-3 or TRBV12-4 and J usage is TRBJ2-4; 12 bases are a match to TRBD2. CDR3: CASSFSSSGGVAKNIQYF. CDR3 DNA sequence: TGTGCCAGCAGTTTCTCCTCTAGCGGGGGGGTAGCCAAAAACATTCAGTACTTC.